A selection of T cell receptor beta chains follows, all from one sample in a study of T cells in Graves' hyperthyroidism and ophthalmopathy. MiXCR, applied by TCRdb to the multiplex PCR reads, yields one record per CDR3 protein. The table includes over 700,000 distinct CDR3 sequences, 35% detected once. The material sequenced was blood. These receptors originate from a middle-aged woman with Graves' hyperthyroidism. Each CDR3 is given with its conserved first and last residue. A D gene is named only where the DNA matches it firmly. Clone size is given for some rows only: seen once, a few or many times, or a class if the clone is expanded.

V	size	length	J	D	CDR3	DNA
TRBV4-3	few	16	TRBJ1-1	.	CASSPGRGNLEGEAFF	TGCGCCAGCAGCCCGGGTCGAGGGAACCTCGAGGGTGAAGCTTTCTTT
TRBV4-1	.	16	TRBJ1-5	.	CASSQEDPGLRQPQHF	TGCGCCAGCAGCCAAGAAGACCCGGGACTAAGGCAGCCCCAGCATTTT
TRBV28	few	16	TRBJ1-1	.	CASSLWGATGNTEAFF	TGTGCCAGCAGTTTATGGGGAGCGACAGGGAACACTGAAGCTTTCTTT
TRBV7-2	.	14	TRBJ2-5	.	CASSLGGTGETQYF	TGTGCCAGCAGCTTAGGAGGGACGGGCGAGACCCAGTACTTC
TRBV6-2/TRBV6-3	.	13	TRBJ1-6	TRBD1	CASRPTQGAPLHF	TGTGCCAGCAGGCCTACCCAGGGGGCACCCCTCCACTTT
TRBV6-1	.	14	TRBJ2-7	TRBD1	CASNRDREDYEQYF	TGTGCCAGCAACCGAGACAGGGAAGATTACGAGCAGTACTTC
TRBV7-2	.	13	TRBJ2-7	.	CASSLGARYEQYF	TGTGCCAGCAGCTTAGGAGCGAGATACGAGCAGTACTTC
TRBV24-1	.	12	TRBJ2-7	.	CAVLGGGREQYF	TGTGCCGTTCTGGGAGGGGGCAGGGAGCAGTACTTC
TRBV6-5	few	12	TRBJ1-1	.	CASSYRATEAFF	TGTGCCAGCAGTTACCGGGCGACTGAAGCTTTCTTT
TRBV6-2/TRBV6-3	few	12	TRBJ2-7	TRBD1	CASSLRDRKQYF	TGTGCCAGCAGCCTCCGGGACAGAAAGCAGTACTTC
TRBV20-1	.	16	TRBJ1-6	.	CSASIGGSSYNSPLHF	TGCAGTGCTAGCATAGGCGGAAGCTCCTATAATTCACCCCTCCACTTT
TRBV7-2	few	18	TRBJ2-6	.	CASSLEGRGYSGANVLTF	TGTGCCAGCAGCTTAGAAGGACGGGGATACTCTGGGGCCAACGTCCTGACTTTC
TRBV7-9	once	14	TRBJ2-3	.	CASRWGGHTDTQYF	TGTGCCAGCAGATGGGGGGGGCACACAGATACGCAGTATTTT
TRBV6-5	few	12	TRBJ1-4	.	CASSTTGARLFF	TGTGCCAGCAGTACGACTGGAGCGAGGCTGTTTTTT
TRBV6-5	.	14	TRBJ1-2	.	CASSRDKMNYGYTF	TGTGCCAGCAGTCGTGACAAAATGAACTATGGCTACACCTTC
TRBV30	few	13	TRBJ1-2	.	CAWSATGNYGYTF	TGTGCCTGGAGTGCTACAGGCAACTATGGCTACACCTTC
TRBV15	many	15	TRBJ2-7	TRBD2	CATSRTSGSAYEQYF	TGTGCCACCAGCAGGACTAGCGGGAGTGCCTACGAGCAGTACTTC
TRBV5-1	.	14	TRBJ2-7	TRBD1	CASSLDTGGDEQYF	TGCGCCAGCAGCTTGGATACAGGGGGCGACGAGCAGTACTTC
TRBV20-1	many	12	TRBJ1-3	.	CSARTVGNTIYF	TGCAGTGCCCGGACGGTCGGAAACACCATATATTTT
TRBV5-4	few	15	TRBJ2-7	TRBD2	CASSLSTAGGYEQYF	TGTGCCAGCAGCTTGTCTACAGCGGGAGGCTACGAGCAGTACTTC
TRBV10-3	.	14	TRBJ1-2	.	CAISVRDEGYGYTF	TGTGCCATCAGTGTCCGGGATGAGGGCTATGGCTACACCTTC
TRBV2	.	15	TRBJ1-1	.	CASPPSPRGGTEAFF	TGTGCCAGCCCCCCGAGCCCCAGGGGAGGCACTGAAGCTTTCTTT
TRBV20-1	.	14	TRBJ2-7	TRBD2	CSARDGTSGLEQYF	TGCAGTGCTAGAGACGGGACTAGTGGTCTTGAGCAGTACTTC
TRBV7-2	few	14	TRBJ1-2	TRBD1	CASSPLDRGQGYTF	TGTGCCAGCAGCCCGTTGGACAGGGGGCAGGGCTACACCTTC
TRBV7-3	many	13	TRBJ2-2	.	CASSMGFTGELFF	TGTGCCAGCAGCATGGGATTTACCGGGGAGCTGTTTTTT
TRBV7-9	many	14	TRBJ1-1	.	CASSDARVNTEAFF	TGTGCCAGCAGCGATGCTAGGGTGAACACTGAAGCTTTCTTT
TRBV7-9	many	14	TRBJ1-1	.	CASSQDTSNTEAFF	TGTGCCAGCAGCCAGGACACCTCGAACACTGAAGCTTTCTTT
TRBV5-4	few	12	TRBJ2-3	.	CASSEGPDTQYF	TGTGCCAGCAGCGAGGGTCCAGATACGCAGTATTTT
TRBV11-1	.	17	TRBJ2-7	TRBD2	CASSPRLAGLFNYEQYF	TGTGCCAGCAGCCCACGACTAGCGGGGCTATTTAACTACGAGCAGTACTTC
TRBV4-3	.	14	TRBJ1-2	TRBD1	CASSQTGGYYGYTF	TGCGCCAGCAGCCAGACAGGGGGCTACTATGGCTACACCTTC
TRBV6-5	few	13	TRBJ1-1	.	CASSLPGQNEAFF	TGTGCCAGCAGTTTACCCGGACAGAATGAAGCTTTCTTT
TRBV7-2	.	18	TRBJ2-5	TRBD2	CASSLAASGGTIQETQYF	TGTGCCAGCAGCTTAGCGGCAAGCGGGGGGACAATTCAAGAGACCCAGTACTTC
TRBV29-1	many	14	TRBJ2-5	.	CSVEPGRGAETQYF	TGCAGCGTTGAGCCCGGTCGGGGCGCAGAGACCCAGTACTTC
TRBV18	.	15	TRBJ2-7	TRBD1	CASSAGTGAIYEQYF	TGTGCCAGCTCAGCAGGGACAGGGGCTATCTACGAGCAGTACTTC
TRBV11-2	.	15	TRBJ1-4	TRBD1	CASSPTGGQGEKLFF	TGTGCCAGCAGCCCAACAGGGGGACAAGGTGAAAAACTGTTTTTT
TRBV5-6	.	15	TRBJ2-5	.	CASSSGLGSLETQYF	TGTGCCAGCAGCTCGGGCCTAGGGAGCCTAGAGACCCAGTACTTC
TRBV7-2	.	19	TRBJ1-5	TRBD1	CASSSTEVGQWIWNQPQHF	TGTGCCAGCAGCTCCACAGAGGTGGGACAGTGGATATGGAATCAGCCCCAGCATTTT
TRBV7-2	.	13	TRBJ2-7	.	CASSHLSSYEQYF	TGTGCCAGCTCCCATCTCAGTTCCTACGAGCAGTACTTC
TRBV11-2	many	11	TRBJ2-5	.	CASSLPGTQYF	TGTGCCAGCAGCTTACCCGGGACCCAGTACTTC
TRBV10-3	few	16	TRBJ2-3	TRBD2	CAISGLASGMTDTQYF	TGTGCCATCAGTGGTTTGGCTAGCGGGATGACAGATACGCAGTATTTT
TRBV7-9	.	15	TRBJ2-5	.	CASSLRDRAQETQYF	TGTGCCAGCAGCTTACGGGATAGAGCCCAGGAGACCCAGTACTTC
TRBV13	many	14	TRBJ1-6	.	CASRGQGQGLTLHF	TGTGCCAGCAGGGGTCAAGGGCAGGGTCTAACCCTCCACTTT
TRBV7-8	many	14	TRBJ2-7	TRBD2	CASSLNLAGPPMYF	TGTGCCAGCAGCTTAAATCTAGCGGGGCCACCTATGTACTTC